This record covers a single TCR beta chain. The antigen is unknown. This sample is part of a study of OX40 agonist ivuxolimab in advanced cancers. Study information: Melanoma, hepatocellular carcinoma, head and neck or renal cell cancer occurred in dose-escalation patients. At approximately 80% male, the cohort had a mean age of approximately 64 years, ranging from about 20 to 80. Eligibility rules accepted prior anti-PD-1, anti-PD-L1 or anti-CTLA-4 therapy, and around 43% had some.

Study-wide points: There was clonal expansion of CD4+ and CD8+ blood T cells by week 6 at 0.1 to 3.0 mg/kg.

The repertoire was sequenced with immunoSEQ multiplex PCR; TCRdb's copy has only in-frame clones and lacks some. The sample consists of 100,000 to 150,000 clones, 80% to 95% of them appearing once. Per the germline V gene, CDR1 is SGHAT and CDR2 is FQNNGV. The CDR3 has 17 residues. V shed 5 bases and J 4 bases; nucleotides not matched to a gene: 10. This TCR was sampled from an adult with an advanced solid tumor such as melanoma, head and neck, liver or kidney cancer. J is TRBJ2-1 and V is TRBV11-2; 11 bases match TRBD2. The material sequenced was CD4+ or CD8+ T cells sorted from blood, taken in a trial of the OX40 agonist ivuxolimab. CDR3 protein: CASSPLAGGPGYNEQFF. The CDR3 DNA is TGTGCCAGCAGCCCTTTAGCGGGAGGGCCGGGTTACAATGAGCAGTTCTTC.